This TCR beta chain was retrieved from a study of blood T cell repertoires in COVID-19 (dated by TCRdb to about 2020). Background on the whole study: Collaborator samples came from the United States, Italy and Spain and covered acute and convalescent phases of COVID-19. The material from the prospective study consisted of cDNA or gDNA derived from T cells, B-cell-depleted T cells, or PBMCs. Deeply sampled blood TCRbeta repertoires from subjects exposed to, actively infected with, or recovered from COVID-19 were included in the dataset. The repertoires were released in a freely available public database meant as a resource for research on the immune response to SARS-CoV-2. Samples came from the ongoing ImmuneRACE study (first 160 participants) plus 1,254 subjects from 6 global collaborators. The sample metadata nearly always contained a de-identified subject ID, COVID-19 status, age in years and sex. Where HLA class I and class II types were available, the types were taken from metadata supplied by the sample provider, not from assay-based typing.

The germline V gene gives CDR1 as MDHEN and CDR2 as SYDVKM. V lost 9 bases and J lost 5 bases; the stretch between them is 14 bases long. Counted from cysteine to phenylalanine, this CDR3 has 13 amino acids. CDR3 DNA is the only sequence kept; it has 39 bases, read in frame from the first base. TCRbeta CDR3 regions were amplified from genomic DNA using the immunoSEQ Assay, a bias-controlled multiplex PCR. Processing in the source paper ran as follows. The number of nucleated cells in each sample was estimated from the amplification of reference gene primers within the assay. Sequence reads were collapsed and filtered to measure the absolute abundance of every unique TCRbeta CDR3 rearrangement. For each sample, productive Simpson clonality was calculated as the square root of Simpson's diversity index across productive rearrangements. The table was pulled from immuneACCESS by TCRdb, which kept in-frame rearrangements only. Such tables lose some clones; where checked, under half of the loss comes from unresolved V genes, and the rest has no known cause. V, J and clone size are taken as reported in that table, and D and trimming were inferred from the DNA itself. The sample data list tens of thousands of clones, and roughly 80% of these were observed just once. Nearly 25% of the sample rests with the top ten.

Each collaborating institution followed its own protocols to collect whole blood in K2EDTA tubes. For TCRbeta analysis, collaborators shipped samples as frozen whole blood, isolated PBMCs, or DNA extracted from either of those sample types. This clone was seen a handful of times. The antigen it recognizes is unknown. No per-base quality is available; no much larger clone lies one base away. Results and caveats for the whole study, not just this receptor: The quantity of clinical and demographic metadata differed by source and by participant and was supplied without curation.

The specimen was peripheral blood. The rearranged chain carries TRBV28 and TRBJ1-5, with an unclear D gene assignment. The sequence was collected from an elderly man with active or convalescent COVID-19. The nucleotides read TGTGCCAGTATTCCATCGACTTATCAGCCCCAGCATTTT. Translated, it gives CASIPSTYQPQHF.